Listed below are T cell receptor beta chains from one sample, sequenced in a study of blood T cell repertoires in COVID-19. The data were produced by immunoSEQ multiplex PCR, yet TCRdb's version contains in-frame clones alone and is incomplete. The sample lists under 300,000 clones, 80% to 90% occurring once. The sequenced material came from peripheral blood. Receptor source: a woman aged 70 to 79 with acute or convalescent COVID-19. The CDR3 runs from the conserved cysteine through the conserved F or W. Each record gives: clone size, V gene, J gene, D gene, CDR3 DNA, CDR3 protein. The D gene is left open where the match is weak. For some rows the clone size is stated as once, few or many, or as a class when expanded; others skip it.

size: NA
V: TRBV5-1
J: TRBJ2-1
D: TRBD2
DNA: TGCGCCAGCAACTGGCTAGCGGGGGGGCAAGCCAATGAGCAGTTCTTC
CDR3: CASNWLAGGQANEQFF

size: NA
V: TRBV2
J: TRBJ2-7
D: TRBD2
DNA: TGTGCCAGCAGCGTTACTAGCGGGGGCTACGAGCAGTACTTC
CDR3: CASSVTSGGYEQYF

size: NA
V: TRBV10-1
J: TRBJ2-2
D: NA
DNA: TGCGCCAGCAGTGGGACAGAGGCCGGGGAGCTGTTTTTT
CDR3: CASSGTEAGELFF

size: NA
V: TRBV11-2
J: TRBJ1-1
D: TRBD1
DNA: TGTGCCAGCAGCCTCTTGGTGGGACAGGGTAGGACTGAAGCTTTCTTT
CDR3: CASSLLVGQGRTEAFF

size: NA
V: TRBV3-1/TRBV3-2
J: TRBJ2-5
D: TRBD2
DNA: TGTGCCAGCAGCCTCCGGACTAGCAGGCAAGAGACCCAGTACTTC
CDR3: CASSLRTSRQETQYF

size: NA
V: TRBV5-1
J: TRBJ2-2
D: TRBD2
DNA: TGCGCCAGCAGCTTGGAACTAGCGGGGGCCGGGGAGCTGTTTTTT
CDR3: CASSLELAGAGELFF

size: NA
V: TRBV5-1
J: TRBJ1-1
D: NA
DNA: TGCGCCAGCAGCTTGGTAACGGGGGATCCGACGGGTGAAGCTTTCTTT
CDR3: CASSLVTGDPTGEAFF

size: NA
V: TRBV3-1/TRBV3-2
J: TRBJ1-5
D: NA
DNA: TGTGCCAGCAGCCAAGGCCCGGGTCAGCCCCAGCATTTT
CDR3: CASSQGPGQPQHF

size: once
V: TRBV5-1
J: TRBJ1-3
D: NA
DNA: TGCGCCAGCAGCTTGGAGGGCCTAGGGGACACCATATATTTT
CDR3: CASSLEGLGDTIYF

size: NA
V: TRBV5-4
J: TRBJ2-5
D: NA
DNA: TGTGCCAGCAGCTTTCCAGGGGTATCGGGAGAGACCCAGTACTTC
CDR3: CASSFPGVSGETQYF

size: NA
V: TRBV6-5
J: TRBJ2-5
D: NA
DNA: TGTGCCAGCAGACCCCCCGCCCGGGAGACCCAGTACTTC
CDR3: CASRPPARETQYF

size: NA
V: TRBV2
J: TRBJ2-2
D: NA
DNA: TGTGCCAGCAGTATCGACAGCCGGAACACCGGGGAGCTGTTTTTT
CDR3: CASSIDSRNTGELFF

size: NA
V: TRBV6-5
J: TRBJ1-2
D: TRBD1
DNA: TGTGCCAGCAGTTTACAGGGGGCGAACTATGGCTACACCTTC
CDR3: CASSLQGANYGYTF

size: NA
V: TRBV29-1
J: TRBJ1-1
D: NA
DNA: TGCAGCGTTGTTGGGGATGGGGGCGGAATCACTGAAGCTTTCTTT
CDR3: CSVVGDGGGITEAFF

size: once
V: TRBV10-3
J: TRBJ1-5
D: NA
DNA: TGTGCCATCACGCGGGACCTCAATCAGCCCCAGCATTTT
CDR3: CAITRDLNQPQHF

size: NA
V: TRBV10-3
J: TRBJ1-2
D: TRBD1
DNA: TGTGCCACCTCCGACAGGGTCGATGGCTACACCTTC
CDR3: CATSDRVDGYTF

size: NA
V: TRBV24-1
J: TRBJ2-2
D: TRBD2
DNA: TGTGCCACCAGCCCCGGGGGGGGAACCACCGGGGAGCTGTTTTTT
CDR3: CATSPGGGTTGELFF

size: NA
V: TRBV19
J: TRBJ2-7
D: TRBD2
DNA: TGTGCCAGTAGTGACCCCGGCGGGGGGGTCTACGAGCAGTACTTC
CDR3: CASSDPGGGVYEQYF

size: NA
V: TRBV5-1
J: TRBJ2-1
D: TRBD1
DNA: TGCGCCAGCAGCTTGGGACCCGGGACAGGCTACAATGAGCAGTTCTTC
CDR3: CASSLGPGTGYNEQFF

size: NA
V: TRBV6-5
J: TRBJ1-2
D: NA
DNA: TGTGCCAGCAGTTCCTTCAGGGACTATGGCTACACCTTC
CDR3: CASSSFRDYGYTF

size: NA
V: TRBV2
J: TRBJ2-7
D: NA
DNA: TGTGCCAGCAGTGCGGGATTAGCCGGGCAGTACTTC
CDR3: CASSAGLAGQYF

size: NA
V: TRBV25-1
J: TRBJ1-6
D: TRBD1
DNA: TGTGCCAGCAGAACCGGGACAGAGAATTCACCCCTCCACTTT
CDR3: CASRTGTENSPLHF

size: NA
V: TRBV7-2
J: TRBJ2-3
D: TRBD2
DNA: TGTGCCAGCAGCATAGTGGCTAGCGGCAATACGCAGTATTTT
CDR3: CASSIVASGNTQYF

size: NA
V: TRBV19
J: TRBJ2-3
D: NA
DNA: TGTGCCAGTAGCCCTCAGGGTGAGGATACGCAGTATTTT
CDR3: CASSPQGEDTQYF

size: few
V: TRBV6-1
J: TRBJ2-5
D: TRBD2
DNA: TGTGCCAGCAGTGATACAGGCGGGGGGGTTCAAGAGACCCAGTACTTC
CDR3: CASSDTGGGVQETQYF

size: NA
V: TRBV5-1
J: TRBJ1-1
D: NA
DNA: TGCGCCAGCAGCCGCGAGGGGGTGACTGAAGCTTTCTTT
CDR3: CASSREGVTEAFF

size: NA
V: TRBV10-1
J: TRBJ2-3
D: NA
DNA: TGCGCCAGCAGTGAGACGCGACTAGCAGATACGCAGTATTTT
CDR3: CASSETRLADTQYF

size: NA
V: TRBV4-1
J: TRBJ2-7
D: NA
DNA: TGCGCCAGCAGCCAAGCACAGGGCGGCGAGCAGTACTTC
CDR3: CASSQAQGGEQYF

size: NA
V: TRBV5-6
J: TRBJ2-2
D: NA
DNA: TGTGCCAGCAGCTTGCGAGGCGGATGGAACGGGGAGCTGTTTTTT
CDR3: CASSLRGGWNGELFF

size: NA
V: TRBV7-8
J: TRBJ1-3
D: NA
DNA: TGTGCCACGTTTGGGCGGGGCGGAGGAAACACCATATATTTT
CDR3: CATFGRGGGNTIYF

size: NA
V: TRBV10-3
J: TRBJ1-2
D: TRBD1
DNA: TGTGCCATCTTTAGGGGGCCTAACTATGGCTACACCTTC
CDR3: CAIFRGPNYGYTF

size: NA
V: TRBV10-3
J: TRBJ2-7
D: TRBD1
DNA: TGTGCCATCAGAGGGGACAGTCCCTACGAGCAGTACTTC
CDR3: CAIRGDSPYEQYF

size: NA
V: TRBV21-1
J: TRBJ1-5
D: NA
DNA: TGTGCCAGCAGTACCGGGACAGGGAAGGGAGGCCAGCCCCAGCATTTT
CDR3: CASSTGTGKGGQPQHF

size: NA
V: TRBV5-1
J: TRBJ2-3
D: TRBD1
DNA: TGCGCCAGCAGCTTGGCGGGGACAGGATACACAGATACGCAGTATTTT
CDR3: CASSLAGTGYTDTQYF

size: NA
V: TRBV3-1/TRBV3-2
J: TRBJ1-5
D: NA
DNA: TGTGCCAGCAGCCAAGCAGGGGTCAATCAGCCCCAGCATTTT
CDR3: CASSQAGVNQPQHF

size: NA
V: TRBV19
J: TRBJ1-1
D: NA
DNA: TGTGCCAGTAGTCCTCCCAGGGGACCGGCTGAAGCTTTCTTT
CDR3: CASSPPRGPAEAFF

size: once
V: TRBV12-3/TRBV12-4
J: TRBJ2-7
D: NA
DNA: TGTGCCAGCAGTCCGGGAACCTACGAGCAGTACTTC
CDR3: CASSPGTYEQYF

size: NA
V: TRBV6-2/TRBV6-3
J: TRBJ2-1
D: NA
DNA: TGTGCCAGCAGTTACTCGAGCGCGGGCGGCAATGAGCAGTTCTTC
CDR3: CASSYSSAGGNEQFF

size: NA
V: TRBV7-8
J: TRBJ2-1
D: NA
DNA: TGTGCCAGCAGCTTATTTGTAGGGGATTACAATGAGCAGTTCTTC
CDR3: CASSLFVGDYNEQFF

size: few
V: TRBV4-2
J: TRBJ1-1
D: TRBD1
DNA: TGTGCCAGCAGCCGTGGGGTTACAGGGGGCAGTTCTGAAGCTTTCTTT
CDR3: CASSRGVTGGSSEAFF

size: once
V: TRBV7-2
J: TRBJ1-2
D: TRBD1
DNA: TGTGCCAGCAGCCGGGGCCACAGGGGAAACTATGGCTACACCTTC
CDR3: CASSRGHRGNYGYTF

size: NA
V: TRBV5-1
J: TRBJ2-5
D: TRBD1
DNA: TGCGCCAGCAGCTTGGCCGGGGGACAGGGTTTGGTCCAAGAGACCCAGTACTTC
CDR3: CASSLAGGQGLVQETQYF

size: few
V: TRBV6-5
J: TRBJ1-1
D: NA
DNA: TGTGCCAGTGCACGAGACAGGCAGGGGCCTGAAGCTTTCTTT
CDR3: CASARDRQGPEAFF

size: NA
V: TRBV14
J: TRBJ2-5
D: TRBD2
DNA: TGTGCCAGCAGCCCACCCCAGAGCGGGGAAGAGACCCAGTACTTC
CDR3: CASSPPQSGEETQYF

size: NA
V: TRBV11-2
J: TRBJ2-7
D: NA
DNA: TGTGCCAGCAGCTTCGGGGGACGCATGGAGCAGTACTTC
CDR3: CASSFGGRMEQYF

size: few
V: TRBV6-5
J: TRBJ1-3
D: NA
DNA: TGTGCCAGCAGCCTGGGGGGGTCTGGAAACACCATATATTTT
CDR3: CASSLGGSGNTIYF

size: NA
V: TRBV7-9
J: TRBJ2-5
D: NA
DNA: TGTGCCAGCAGCTTCGGGTCTCAAGAGACCCAGTACTTC
CDR3: CASSFGSQETQYF